Presented here are 5 T cell receptor beta chains from one specimen sequenced in a study of cytomegalovirus exposure and HLA in healthy donors. Both 60 Vbeta primers and 13 Jbeta primers went into the PCR. The protocol was immunoSEQ multiplex PCR, while the TCRdb copy is restricted to in-frame clones and leaves out a portion. The sample consists of roughly 250,000 clones, 84% of them appearing once. The sequencing sample was made of PBMCs. Every receptor here comes from a woman in her thirties or forties in good health and CMV-seropositive.

This sequence joins TRBV6-1 and TRBJ2-4; perhaps TRBD1 as D (6 bases). Germline-derived CDR1 and CDR2 are MNHNS and SASEGT. V lost 4 bases and J lost 0, with 13 bases in between. The CDR3 is 16 amino acids. DNA for the CDR3: TGTGCCAGCAGTGGGACAGCGGAGTTAGCCAAAAACATTCAGTACTTC. Protein sequence: CASSGTAELAKNIQYF.

The chain recombines TRBV18 with TRBJ2-3; 12 bases are shared with TRBD2. V dropped 1 base and J dropped 3; count of bases not matched to a gene: 8. This CDR3 has 18 residues. In germline, CDR1 is KGHSH, CDR2 LQKENI. The CDR3 is CASSPQASGRAATDTQYF. The CDR3 DNA reads TGTGCCAGCTCACCACAGGCTAGCGGGAGGGCCGCGACAGATACGCAGTATTTT.

The chain has TRBV7-2 and TRBJ2-1; 9 bases are a match to TRBD2. The CDR3 spans 16 residues. Germline CDR1 and CDR2: SGHTA and FQGNSA. The V and J ends lost 5 bases and 8 bases, in that order; junction bases with no gene match: 13. The DNA of the CDR3 is TGTGCCAGCAGCCGGGTGCGCGGGAGGGAGCGAGATGAGCAGTTCTTC. Translating it yields CASSRVRGRERDEQFF.

V gene TRBV28 combines with J gene TRBJ1-3, with unresolved D. The germline V gene encodes CDR1 MDHEN and CDR2 SYDVKM. The CDR3 length is 13 residues. Trimming left V 9 bases short and J 0 bases short, with 9 bases between. The CDR3 loop reads CASLLSSGNTIYF. CDR3 DNA: TGTGCCAGTCTTTTGAGCTCTGGAAACACCATATATTTT.

This rearrangement joins TRBV5-1 to TRBJ2-1; 8 bases are a match to TRBD1. Looked up from germline, CDR1 is SGHRS and CDR2 is YFSETQ. The CDR3 length is 17 residues. Unmatched junction bases numbered 6, after V lost 0 bases and J lost 1 base. The CDR3 reads CASSLGQGAPSYNEQFF. For the CDR3, the DNA is TGCGCCAGCAGCTTGGGGCAGGGGGCGCCTTCCTACAATGAGCAGTTCTTC.